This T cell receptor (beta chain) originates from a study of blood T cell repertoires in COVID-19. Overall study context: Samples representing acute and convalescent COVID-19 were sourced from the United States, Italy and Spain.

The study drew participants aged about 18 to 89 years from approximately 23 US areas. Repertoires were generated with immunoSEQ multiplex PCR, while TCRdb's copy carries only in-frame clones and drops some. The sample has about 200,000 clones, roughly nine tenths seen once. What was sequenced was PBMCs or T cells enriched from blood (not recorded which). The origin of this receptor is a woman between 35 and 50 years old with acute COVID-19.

The CDR3: CASSEAIGWTGRFYEQYF. The CDR3 DNA is TGTGCCAGCAGTGAAGCAATAGGCTGGACAGGCCGATTCTACGAGCAGTACTTC. V gene TRBV6-1 combines with J gene TRBJ2-7; TRBD1 agrees at 7 bases. Germline CDR1 MNHNS, CDR2 SASEGT. The CDR3 covers 18 residues. Trimming removed 0 bases from V and 3 bases from J; junction bases left unmatched: 14.